These T cell receptor beta chains were read from a single sample in a study of cytomegalovirus exposure and HLA in healthy donors. Assay: immunoSEQ multiplex PCR; the TCRdb copy retains only in-frame clones and omits some. The table has 90,000 to 140,000 clones, about 70% seen once. The sample was PBMCs. All receptors derive from a man in his thirties or forties in good health and CMV-seronegative. CDR3s include the opening cysteine and the closing phenylalanine or tryptophan. A D gene is named only where the DNA matches it firmly. Size is stated for part of the rows, as once, few or many counts, or as a class when the clone is expanded.

size,J,length,D,V,DNA,CDR3
few,TRBJ2-2,14,TRBD1,TRBV5-6,TGTGCCAGCAGCTTTACAGGGGGCACCGGGGAGCTGTTTTTT,CASSFTGGTGELFF
.,TRBJ2-7,15,TRBD1,TRBV11-2,TGTGCCAGCAGCCTGAATGGACAGGGGCACTACGAGCAGTACTTC,CASSLNGQGHYEQYF
.,TRBJ2-7,15,TRBD1,TRBV11-3,TGTGCCAGCAGCTTACGGGCAGGGGGTATCTACGAGCAGTACTTC,CASSLRAGGIYEQYF
.,TRBJ1-1,16,TRBD1,TRBV5-1,TGCGCCAGCAGCCAGGGACAGGGCATAATGAACACTGAAGCTTTCTTT,CASSQGQGIMNTEAFF
once,TRBJ2-1,13,TRBD2,TRBV5-4,TGTGCCAGTAGCGGGAGGGAATACAATGAGCAGTTCTTC,CASSGREYNEQFF
.,TRBJ1-1,14,.,TRBV7-3,TGTGCCAGCAGCTTAGCCGGGGGGGGGACTGAAGCTTTCTTT,CASSLAGGGTEAFF
few,TRBJ2-7,14,TRBD1,TRBV4-3,TGCGCCAGCAGCCCTCGGGACAGCTCCTACGAGCAGTACTTC,CASSPRDSSYEQYF
.,TRBJ2-3,17,TRBD2,TRBV28,TGTGCCAGCAGGCTCAGACTTGGGAGCGGGAAATTAGATACGCAGTATTTT,CASRLRLGSGKLDTQYF
.,TRBJ2-7,15,.,TRBV11-3,TGTGCCAGCAGCTTTCAGATGGCGGGGACCTACGAGCAGTACTTC,CASSFQMAGTYEQYF
.,TRBJ2-5,14,.,TRBV9,TGTGCCAGCAGCGTAGGGGGCAGTCAAGAGACCCAGTACTTC,CASSVGGSQETQYF
.,TRBJ2-1,19,TRBD1,TRBV9,TGTGCCAGCAGCGTTAGCAGTCGTCGGGACAGGGATTTGGTGTATGAGCAGTTCTTC,CASSVSSRRDRDLVYEQFF
few,TRBJ2-7,16,TRBD2,TRBV6-5,TGTGCCAGCAGTTCGTTAGCGGGACGGAGCTCCTACGAGCAGTACTTC,CASSSLAGRSSYEQYF
large,TRBJ2-1,13,.,TRBV29-1,TGCAGCTCGGTTCCGGGTAACGGGAATGAGCAGTTCTTC,CSSVPGNGNEQFF
.,TRBJ2-6,18,.,TRBV12-2,TGTGCAAGTCGCTCCCGGGTCCTTAACTACTCTGGGGCCAACGTCCTGACTTTC,CASRSRVLNYSGANVLTF
.,TRBJ2-2,14,TRBD1,TRBV29-1,TGCAGCGTTGGCAGGGGGACGAACACCGGGGAGCTGTTTTTT,CSVGRGTNTGELFF
.,TRBJ2-1,14,.,TRBV7-9,TGTGCCAGCAGCTTAGGCGCAGGGGACAATGAGCAGTTCTTC,CASSLGAGDNEQFF
.,TRBJ1-3,14,TRBD1,TRBV2,TGTGCCAGCAGGTACAGGGGAGCTGGAAACACCATATATTTT,CASRYRGAGNTIYF
once,TRBJ2-1,16,.,TRBV11-2,TGTGCCAGCAGCTTAGAACCTCAGGGATCCTACAATGAGCAGTTCTTC,CASSLEPQGSYNEQFF
.,TRBJ2-1,15,.,TRBV7-2,TGTGCCAGCAGCTTAGGGAGGGGACTTTTCAATGAGCAGTTCTTC,CASSLGRGLFNEQFF
.,TRBJ2-1,13,TRBD2,TRBV25-1,TGTGCCAGCAGCGGGAGGGGTTACAATGAGCAGTTCTTC,CASSGRGYNEQFF
few,TRBJ2-5,17,TRBD1,TRBV28,TGTGCCAGCAGTTTAATGGCGGGACAGGGGGCAGAAGAGACCCAGTACTTC,CASSLMAGQGAEETQYF
.,TRBJ2-5,12,TRBD1,TRBV7-9,TGTGCCAGCAGCCGACAGGGAGAGACCCAGTACTTC,CASSRQGETQYF
.,TRBJ2-1,16,TRBD2,TRBV28,TGTGCCAGCAGTCAATCTTCTAGCGGGGACTACAATGAGCAGTTCTTC,CASSQSSSGDYNEQFF
.,TRBJ2-3,17,TRBD2,TRBV4-2,TGTGCCAGCAGCCAAGGGTCATGGGGCGGGAGTGTTGATACGCAGTATTTT,CASSQGSWGGSVDTQYF
few,TRBJ1-5,12,.,TRBV30,TGTGCCTGGAGTGTAGAAGGGGGGCCCCAGCATTTT,CAWSVEGGPQHF
.,TRBJ1-4,15,.,TRBV5-8,TGTGCCAGCAGCACACCTTATGCAACTAATGAAAAACTGTTTTTT,CASSTPYATNEKLFF
.,TRBJ2-5,13,.,TRBV2,TGTGCCAGCCTGGACTATCCTAGGGAGACCCAGTACTTC,CASLDYPRETQYF